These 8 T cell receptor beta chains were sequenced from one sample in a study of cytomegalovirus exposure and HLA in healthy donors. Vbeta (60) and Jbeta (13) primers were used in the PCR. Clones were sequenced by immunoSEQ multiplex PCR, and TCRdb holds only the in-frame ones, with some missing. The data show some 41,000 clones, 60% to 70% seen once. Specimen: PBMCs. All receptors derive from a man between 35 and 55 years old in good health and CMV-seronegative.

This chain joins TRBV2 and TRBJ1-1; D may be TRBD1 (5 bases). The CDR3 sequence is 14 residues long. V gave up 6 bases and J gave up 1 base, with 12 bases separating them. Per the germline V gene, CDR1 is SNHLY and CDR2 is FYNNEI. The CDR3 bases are TGTGCCAGCAGGGAGGGGATACAGAACACTGAAGCTTTCTTT. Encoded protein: CASREGIQNTEAFF.

DNA of the CDR3: TGTGCCAGCAGGACACAGAACACCGGGGAGCTGTTTTTT. Residues: CASRTQNTGELFF. The V and J genes are TRBV7-6 and TRBJ2-2; D is undetermined. CDR3 length: 13 residues. Per the germline V gene, CDR1 is SGHVS and CDR2 is FNYEAQ. V was shortened by 6 bases and J by 1 base, with 6 bases between the two germline ends.

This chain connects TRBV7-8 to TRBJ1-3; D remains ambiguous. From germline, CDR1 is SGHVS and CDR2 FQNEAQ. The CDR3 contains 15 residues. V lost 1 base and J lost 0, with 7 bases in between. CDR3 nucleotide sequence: TGTGCCAGCAGCTTAGAAGCGAGCTCTGGAAACACCATATATTTT. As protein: CASSLEASSGNTIYF.

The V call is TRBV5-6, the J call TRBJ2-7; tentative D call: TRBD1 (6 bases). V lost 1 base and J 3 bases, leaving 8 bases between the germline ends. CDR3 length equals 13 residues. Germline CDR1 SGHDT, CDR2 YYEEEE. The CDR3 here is CASSLNRVYEQYF. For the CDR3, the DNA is TGTGCCAGCAGCTTGAACAGGGTCTACGAGCAGTACTTC.

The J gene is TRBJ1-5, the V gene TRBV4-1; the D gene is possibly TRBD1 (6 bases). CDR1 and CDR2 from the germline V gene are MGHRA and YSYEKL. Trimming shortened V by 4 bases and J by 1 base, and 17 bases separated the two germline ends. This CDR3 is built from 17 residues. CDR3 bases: TGCGCCAGCAGCCCCTACCCAGGGGATGGCAGCAATCAGCCCCAGCATTTT. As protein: CASSPYPGDGSNQPQHF.

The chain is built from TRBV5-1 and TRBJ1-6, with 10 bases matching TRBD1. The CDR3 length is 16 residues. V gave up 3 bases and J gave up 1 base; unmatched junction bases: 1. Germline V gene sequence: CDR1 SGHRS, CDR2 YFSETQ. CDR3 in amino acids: CASSSGQGSYNSPLHF. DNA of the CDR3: TGCGCCAGCAGCTCGGGACAGGGGTCCTATAATTCACCCCTCCACTTT.

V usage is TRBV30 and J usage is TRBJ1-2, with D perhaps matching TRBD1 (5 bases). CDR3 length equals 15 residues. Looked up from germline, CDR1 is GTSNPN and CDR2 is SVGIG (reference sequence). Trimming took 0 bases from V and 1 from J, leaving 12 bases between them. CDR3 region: CAWSVRRDHNYGYTF. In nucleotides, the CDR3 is TGTGCCTGGAGTGTACGGAGGGACCATAACTATGGCTACACCTTC.

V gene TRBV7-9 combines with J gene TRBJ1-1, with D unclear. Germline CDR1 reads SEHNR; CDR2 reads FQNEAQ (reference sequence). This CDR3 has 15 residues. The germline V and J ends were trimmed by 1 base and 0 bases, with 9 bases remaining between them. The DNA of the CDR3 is TGTGCCAGCAGCTTAGAACAGTACTTGAACACTGAAGCTTTCTTT. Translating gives CASSLEQYLNTEAFF.